The 15 T cell receptor beta chains reported below all come from one sample, sequenced in a study of spatial heterogeneity in lung cancer. As for time point: blood at routine non-recurrence follow-up after resection. No cell sorting; template was whole RNA from tumor, lung tissue or PBMC. TCRdb independently ran MiXCR on the 5' RACE reads; one entry per CDR3 protein. The table lists some 54,000 distinct CDR3 sequences, less than 9.5% of them singletons, with around 35% in the top ten. The material sequenced was PBMCs, taken at follow-up. Every receptor here comes from a female donor with early-stage non-small cell lung cancer.

This clonotype was counted ten times or more. This sequence joins TRBV7-8 and TRBJ2-7; 9 nucleotides agree with TRBD1. CDR1 and CDR2 (germline): SGHVS, FQNEAQ. V lost 2 bases, J lost 5 bases, and 7 bases stayed unmatched. The CDR3 totals 15 residues. CDR3 nucleotides: TGTGCCAGCAGCTTACGACAGGACAGGGGCAACGAGCAGTACTTC. Its protein is CASSLRQDRGNEQYF.

This clonotype has only one observation. The chain carries TRBV20-1 and TRBJ1-5; TRBD1 is a possible D gene (6 bases). Germline V gene data show CDR1 as DFQATT and CDR2 as SNEGSKA (reference sequence). Trimming took 3 bases from V and 3 from J, leaving 9 bases between them. This CDR3 is built from 13 residues. The chain's CDR3 is CSASRGPNQPQHF. In DNA, the CDR3 is TGCAGTGCTAGCCGGGGGCCCAATCAGCCCCAGCATTTT.

This clonotype was detected ten times or more. In DNA, the CDR3 is TGCGCCAGCAGCAGCGGGGGACCACAGTACTTC. It translates to CASSSGGPQYF. The chain uses TRBV4-1 and TRBJ2-5, with TRBD2 identical over 8 bases. Germline values: CDR1 MGHRA, CDR2 YSYEKL. The V gene end was trimmed by 5 bases and the J gene end by 11 bases; junction bases not matched to a gene: 4. CDR3 length: 11 amino acids.

The sample holds many counts of this clonotype. V gene TRBV4-1 combines with J gene TRBJ1-3, with TRBD1 as a possible D gene (6 bases). The germline gives CDR1 MGHRA, CDR2 YSYEKL. This CDR3 is 16 amino acids long. V lost 0 bases to trimming and J lost 4 bases, with 13 bases between them. The CDR3 is CASSQEWGARGNTIYF. CDR3 sequence (DNA): TGCGCCAGCAGCCAAGAATGGGGGGCGAGAGGAAACACCATATATTTT.

This clonotype was seen at least ten times. The gene calls are TRBV7-2 and TRBJ2-1, with 13 bases matching TRBD2. CDR1 and CDR2 from the germline V gene are SGHTA and FQGNSA. This CDR3 is built from 17 residues. Germline trimming cut 3 bases from V and 8 bases from J; bases unmatched to any gene: 10. The CDR3 sequence is CASSFPTSGGPRDEQFF. CDR3 in DNA: TGTGCCAGCAGCTTCCCGACTAGCGGGGGGCCAAGGGATGAGCAGTTCTTC.

This clonotype appeared many times. V usage is TRBV7-6 and J usage is TRBJ2-7, with TRBD2 matching over 14 bases. Germline CDR1 reads SGHVS; CDR2 reads FNYEAQ. The CDR3 loop spans 19 amino acids. V gave up 0 bases and J gave up 0 bases; unmatched junction bases: 7. CDR3 residues: CASSLAAGGTSGGSYEQYF. The DNA of the CDR3 is TGTGCCAGCAGCTTAGCGGCCGGTGGGACTAGCGGGGGCTCCTACGAGCAGTACTTC.

At least ten counts were recorded for this clonotype. CDR3 in amino acids: CASSLGSSLQYF. Written as DNA, the CDR3 is TGTGCCAGCAGCTTGGGGTCGTCTCTGCAGTACTTC. This sequence joins TRBV7-2 and TRBJ2-7; D remains unclear. CDR1 and CDR2 (germline): SGHTA, FQGNSA. This CDR3 comprises 12 residues. V was shortened by 3 bases and J by 9 bases, with 12 bases between the two germline ends.

This clonotype came up a few times. In DNA, the CDR3 is TGTGCCAGCAGCTTTCAGACCGGGACTCCAGTCGATACGCAGTATTTT. This gives the protein CASSFQTGTPVDTQYF. The rearrangement links TRBV11-2 to TRBJ2-3, with D possibly TRBD2 on 6 matching bases. V lost 3 bases and J 6 bases, leaving 19 bases between the germline ends. Germline assignment: CDR1 SGHAT and CDR2 FQNNGV. CDR3 length equals 16 residues.

This clonotype was observed a few times. V usage is TRBV5-1 and J usage is TRBJ2-1; the match to TRBD2 covers 7 bases. CDR3 length equals 15 residues. V trimming: 0 bases; J trimming: 4 bases; junction bases outside the gene matches: 4. In germline, CDR1 is SGHRS, CDR2 YFSETQ. CDR3 region: CASSLASGAYNEQFF. CDR3 nucleotides: TGCGCCAGCAGCTTGGCCAGCGGGGCATACAATGAGCAGTTCTTC.

The V gene is TRBV4-1, the J gene TRBJ1-2; TRBD1 might be the D (5 bases). This CDR3 region has 18 residues. Trimming left V 0 bases short and J 3 bases short, with 20 bases between. CDR1 is MGHRA, CDR2 YSYEKL, per germline. CDR3 sequence reads: CASSQDGTLAPWHYGYTF. The CDR3 DNA reads TGCGCCAGCAGCCAAGATGGGACGCTTGCACCCTGGCACTATGGCTACACCTTC.

This clonotype was seen only a few times. The V gene is TRBV12-3 or TRBV12-4, the J gene TRBJ1-1; no clear D gene. CDR3 length equals 12 residues. V lost 6 bases and J lost 11, with 16 bases in between. The CDR3 nucleotides are TGTGCCAGCAGGGACGACACCTTTTGGGCTTTCTTT. This gives the protein CASRDDTFWAFF.

The chain couples TRBV28 to TRBJ2-4; a weak D match, TRBD1 (5 bases). Germline V gives CDR1 MDHEN, CDR2 SYDVKM. The CDR3 loop spans 14 amino acids. With 6 bases removed from V and 1 base from J, the gap between germline ends came to 10 bases. This CDR3 reads CASSQAGAKNIQYF. The DNA of the CDR3 is TGTGCCAGCAGCCAAGCAGGGGCCAAAAACATTCAGTACTTC.

This clonotype was seen more than once but under ten times. This sequence joins TRBV2 and TRBJ1-2, with 10 nucleotides matching TRBD1. This CDR3 has 14 amino acids. Unmatched junction bases numbered 3, after V lost 6 bases and J lost 2 bases. Germline loops: CDR1 SNHLY, CDR2 FYNNEI. The CDR3 nucleotides read TGTGCCAGCAGGGACAGGGGGATCAACTATGGCTACACCTTC. Translating gives CASRDRGINYGYTF.

This clonotype was found a few times. The V and J genes are TRBV6-5 and TRBJ2-3, with TRBD2 identical over 8 bases. The CDR3 totals 16 residues. The germline gives CDR1 MNHEY, CDR2 SVGAGI. J lost 1 base, V lost 0 bases, and 3 bases had no gene match. As DNA, the CDR3 is TGTGCCAGCAGTTACTCGAGTAGCGGGGGCACAGATACGCAGTATTTT. Translation gives CASSYSSSGGTDTQYF.

This clonotype was seen many times. This chain connects TRBV5-1 to TRBJ2-6; D is unresolved. CDR1 and CDR2 from the germline V gene are SGHRS and YFSETQ. The V end was cut by 0 bases, the J end by 0 bases, with 7 bases between. There are 16 residues in the CDR3. As DNA, the CDR3 is TGCGCCAGCAGCTTGGTGACGCCCTCTGGGGCCAACGTCCTGACTTTC. This gives the protein CASSLVTPSGANVLTF.